Listed here is a single T cell receptor beta chain. Germline CDR1 SGHDN, CDR2 FVKESK. The ends lost 3 bases at V and 0 bases at J; junction bases unmatched: 10. This CDR3 comprises 17 residues. The record originates from a study of tumor T cells in aggressive B-cell lymphoma. TCRdb keeps only in-frame clones here, not all; method: immunoSEQ multiplex PCR. Among about 11,000 clones listed, about 91% were seen once. V gene TRBV14 combines with J gene TRBJ2-5; 7 bases fit TRBD1. Sequenced sample: tumor tissue. The receptor was isolated from an adult with diffuse large B cell lymphoma. The CDR3 coding sequence is TGTGCCAGCAGCCACACTAAGACAGGGATGTACCAAGAGACCCAGTACTTC. Protein product: CASSHTKTGMYQETQYF.